This T cell receptor (beta chain) was recovered during a study of blood T cell dynamics during melanoma immunotherapy. As for time point: week 3, after first cycle of checkpoint inhibitor. Per germline, CDR1 GTSNPN and CDR2 SVGIG (reference sequence). The CDR3 loop spans 14 amino acids. Trimming pared 5 bases from V and 1 base from J, leaving 11 bases between. In this sample, this clone turned up once. Every bulk PBMC sample received the same 350 ng of DNA. Generated by immunoSEQ multiplex PCR, the TCRdb table keeps only in-frame clones and is missing some. In the table there are approximately 15,000 clones, 75% to 90% of which are singletons.

The chain is built from TRBV30 and TRBJ2-2; D is undetermined. Source: blood, taken from a patient treated with checkpoint blockade. This receptor was identified in a human donor with melanoma. CDR3 loop: CAWEHSVNTGELFF. The CDR3 DNA is TGTGCCTGGGAGCACAGCGTGAACACCGGGGAGCTGTTTTTT. Full variable domain (outside the CDR3, taken from reference TRBV30 and TRBJ2-2): SQTIHQWPATLVQPVGSPLSLECTVEGTSNPNLYWYRQAAGRGLQLLFYSVGIGQISSEVPQNLSASRPQDRQFILSSKKLLLSDSGFYLCAWEHSVNTGELFFGEGSRLTVL.